This TCR beta chain was sequenced during a study of blood T cell repertoires in COVID-19. The table came from immunoSEQ multiplex PCR; TCRdb's copy has only in-frame clones and leaves some out. The table includes around 220,000 clones, about 90% detected once. CDR1 and CDR2 (germline): ENHRY, SYGVKD. Trimming cost V 8 bases and J 7 bases; bases outside gene matches: 12. CDR3 length: 16 amino acids. The material sequenced was PBMCs or T cells enriched from blood (not recorded which). The source of this sequence is a woman between 18 and 29 years old who had recovered from COVID-19. The chain carries TRBV10-3 and TRBJ2-2, with TRBD2 matching 11 bases. CDR3 in amino acids: CAIGDQLAGVGGELFF. In DNA, the CDR3 is TGTGCCATCGGGGACCAACTAGCGGGAGTGGGCGGGGAGCTGTTTTTT.